This is a list of T cell receptor beta chains from one sample in a study of T cells after yellow fever vaccination. TCRdb redid the calling of the 5' RACE reads with MiXCR, one entry per CDR3 protein. This sample carries 450,000 to 600,000 distinct CDR3 sequences, 13% of them seen once, and the ten largest clones take 11% to 15%. The sample consisted of PBMCs, taken on the day of the yellow fever booster vaccination. The receptors derive from a man aged 25-45 years who received the YFV17D yellow fever vaccine. CDR3s include the opening cysteine and the closing phenylalanine or tryptophan. A D gene is named only where the DNA matches it firmly. Size tells how often a clone was seen (once, few, many) or the class of an expanded clone, and some rows leave it out.

TRBJ1-6 | few | TRBD1 | TRBV20-1 | CSARDPSGGYDNSPLHF | TGCAGTGCTAGAGATCCTTCAGGGGGATACGACAATTCACCCCTCCACTTT
TRBJ2-1 | few | TRBD1 | TRBV29-1 | CSNRQGDYNEQFF | TGCAGTAATAGGCAGGGGGACTACAATGAGCAGTTCTTC
TRBJ2-1 | - | - | TRBV28 | CASSSGLLLGEQFF | TGTGCCAGCAGTTCGGGACTGCTGTTGGGTGAGCAGTTCTTC
TRBJ2-1 | few | TRBD2 | TRBV27 | CASSLWAGVGNEQFF | TGTGCCAGCAGTTTATGGGCGGGAGTAGGCAATGAGCAGTTCTTC
TRBJ2-1 | many | TRBD2 | TRBV6-2/TRBV6-3 | CASSIGTSINEQFF | TGTGCCAGCAGTATCGGGACTAGCATCAATGAGCAGTTCTTC
TRBJ2-7 | many | - | TRBV5-1 | CASSLVIGSQINEQYF | TGCGCCAGCAGCTTGGTTATCGGGAGTCAAATCAACGAGCAGTACTTC
TRBJ1-4 | few | - | TRBV7-8 | CASSLRPVTLGELFF | TGTGCCAGCAGCCTCAGACCGGTCACCCTAGGGGAACTGTTTTTT
TRBJ2-7 | few | TRBD1 | TRBV27 | CASSSGDRAAYEQYF | TGTGCCAGCAGTTCAGGCGACAGGGCCGCCTACGAGCAGTACTTC
TRBJ2-7 | - | TRBD1 | TRBV5-1 | CASSLGRGGQGVTSYEQYF | TGCGCCAGCAGCTTGGGCCGCGGGGGACAGGGGGTTACCTCCTACGAGCAGTACTTC
TRBJ2-2 | few | TRBD2 | TRBV20-1 | CSVWTPGLAGAPNTGELFF | TGCAGTGTTTGGACTCCCGGACTAGCGGGAGCCCCGAACACCGGGGAGCTGTTTTTT
TRBJ2-7 | - | - | TRBV5-1 | CASSLEGDLTTYEQYF | TGCGCCAGCAGCTTGGAGGGGGACCTCACCACCTACGAGCAGTACTTC
TRBJ1-4 | - | TRBD1 | TRBV2 | CASSLGRTGGQEKLFF | TGTGCCAGCAGCCTCGGTAGGACAGGGGGCCAGGAAAAACTGTTTTTT
TRBJ2-7 | - | TRBD2 | TRBV30 | CAWIRTSGAYEQYF | TGTGCCTGGATTAGGACTAGCGGGGCTTACGAGCAGTACTTC
TRBJ2-7 | many | TRBD2 | TRBV5-1 | CASSLEVAGSYEQYF | TGCGCCAGCAGCTTGGAGGTAGCGGGGTCCTACGAGCAGTACTTC
TRBJ2-2 | - | TRBD2 | TRBV7-9 | CASSLKAGEAGELFF | TGTGCCAGCAGCTTAAAGGCGGGAGAGGCCGGGGAGCTGTTTTTT
TRBJ2-1 | few | TRBD2 | TRBV2 | CALGGFGLAGGGDEQFF | TGTGCCCTGGGTGGGTTCGGTCTAGCGGGAGGGGGCGATGAGCAGTTCTTC
TRBJ2-7 | few | TRBD2 | TRBV4-2 | CASSLMRGNYEQYF | TGTGCCAGCAGCCTCATGCGGGGGAACTACGAGCAGTACTTC
TRBJ1-4 | - | - | TRBV5-5 | CASSSTPRNEKLFF | TGTGCCAGCAGCTCGACACCCCGGAATGAAAAACTGTTTTTT
TRBJ2-1 | few | - | TRBV5-1 | CASHPDTVVAQFF | TGCGCCAGCCATCCGGACACTGTAGTCGCACAGTTCTTC
TRBJ2-1 | few | TRBD1 | TRBV7-6 | CASSLGQGVSYNEQFF | TGTGCCAGCAGCTTAGGTCAGGGGGTCTCATACAATGAGCAGTTCTTC
TRBJ2-1 | few | - | TRBV20-1 | CSAQTIKEFF | TGCAGTGCTCAGACAATTAAGGAGTTCTTC
TRBJ2-5 | - | TRBD2 | TRBV29-1 | CSVHRTRETQYF | TGCAGCGTTCACAGGACTAGGGAGACCCAGTACTTC
TRBJ1-2 | few | TRBD1 | TRBV7-3 | CASSPGQGLGGYTF | TGTGCCAGCAGCCCAGGACAGGGATTGGGGGGCTACACCTTC
TRBJ2-7 | - | - | TRBV20-1 | CSAKNPWGTDSYEQYF | TGCAGTGCTAAAAATCCCTGGGGGACTGACTCCTACGAGCAGTACTTC
TRBJ1-1 | few | - | TRBV29-1 | CSTWENTEAFF | TGCAGCACCTGGGAGAACACTGAAGCTTTCTTT
TRBJ1-5 | - | TRBD1 | TRBV28 | CASSSGQGGRQPQHF | TGTGCCAGCAGCTCGGGACAGGGGGGTCGGCAGCCCCAGCATTTT